This T cell receptor (beta chain) was recorded in a study of immune cell composition in non-small cell lung cancer. This table comes from immunoSEQ multiplex PCR, and its TCRdb copy is limited to in-frame clones, with some not included. In the table there are several thousand clones, about three quarters of which are singletons. Germline loops: CDR1 SGHVS, CDR2 FQNEAQ. With V trimmed by 2 bases and J by 7 bases, 8 bases remained unmatched. The CDR3 loop spans 16 amino acids. The sequence was obtained from a human donor with non-small cell lung cancer. What was sequenced was lung tumor tissue. The chain carries TRBV7-8 and TRBJ2-4, with 10 bases identical to TRBD2. CDR3 coding DNA: TGTGCCAGCAGCTTAAGTATAGCGGGAGGTTCGAACATTCAGTACTTC. This sequence encodes CASSLSIAGGSNIQYF.